This TCR beta chain was recovered during a study of cytomegalovirus exposure and HLA in healthy donors (TCRdb year 2017). For the study in its entirety: An earlier analysis of more than 550 of the donors reported roughly 300 Gb of sequence data and 117 million unique TCR beta sequences obtained from roughly 170 million T cells. In the later analysis, no new phenotypic data were used to find candidate immune exposures; instead, reliance was placed on TCR beta sequences and their occurrence across donors. Among about 390 genotyped donors of the cohort, an average of roughly 240,000 unique TCR beta nucleotide sequences were sequenced per donor, roughly 18% of them non-productive. The study combined high-throughput TCR immunosequencing, statistical association of individual TCRs with disease status, and machine learning to predict cytomegalovirus infection status. Donor age, sex, ethnicity and CMV serostatus were compiled together with the repertoire data. An earlier analysis of 500 to 650 of the donors applied high-throughput TCR beta sequencing to assess whether each TCR beta V gene segment acted as functional or pseudogenic. All discovery cohort repertoires had been generated on a single sequencing platform. A later genetic analysis took genome-wide SNP genotypes for about 65% of the roughly 670 donors and used that subset as a discovery cohort. Of the 300 to 450 genotyped donors, 80% to 90% were placed in the genetic ancestry cluster associated with self-reported Caucasian donors. The study aimed to test whether cataloging public T cell receptors could reveal signatures of past pathogen exposure. Because of strong linkage in the cohort, roughly five DR-DQ haplotypes were treated as single units for association and clustering. In addition to the first cohort of roughly 700 subjects, a separate validation cohort of approximately 110 different subjects was used. Using immunosequencing, the study profiled T cell repertoires from about 650 subjects and related those repertoires to cytomegalovirus serostatus. An early release that covered fewer than 800 HLA-typed donors contained approximately 300 gigabases of sequencing data and tens of millions of unique TCR sequences. HLA typing included class I and class II loci at four-digit resolution. The number of typed donors differed by locus: 629-630 for A, B, C, DRB1 and DQB1; some 500 for DQA1; approximately 600 for DPA1; and 400 to 480 for DPB1. A later analysis re-examined previously published TCR beta repertoires from more than 650 donors and added high-resolution HLA genotyping to investigate patterns of TCR occurrence.

Libraries were made using the immunoSEQ multiplex PCR assay. For the multiplex PCR, a mixture combining 60 forward primers for TCR Vbeta segments and 13 reverse primers for TCR Jbeta segments was used. A multiplex PCR assay on genomic DNA amplified the CDR3 region of rearranged TCR beta genes. The Illumina HiSeq System was used to sequence the amplified TCR beta libraries as 87-base-pair reads. The published analysis was carried out like this. A later analysis counted 75 million to 100 million unique TCR beta chains across the 550 to 700 repertoires, and around 12 million of these chains were shared by at least two donors. Raw reads were error-corrected and collapsed into unique sequences with a nearest-neighbor algorithm that merged closely related sequences to remove PCR and sequencing errors. CDR3 sequences were aligned to IMGT reference sequences to assign V, D and J gene segments. For a sequence to be retained, a match of at least six nucleotides to both a V gene segment and a J gene segment was required. A rearrangement was called productive if the CDR3 had no stop codons and remained in frame with V and J, and every other rearrangement was called non-productive. CDR3 was defined by IMGT convention, running from the second conserved V-encoded cysteine to the conserved J-encoded phenylalanine. The earlier analysis of a few hundred of the donors excluded sequences that lacked an unambiguous match to a single V gene segment. In an earlier analysis of 587 of the donors, V segments were called functional above 56.7% productive rearrangements and were called segregating when the between-donor standard deviation exceeded 5%. To diagnose cytomegalovirus status from the catalog of TCR beta chain sequences, a statistical classification framework was built. In a later analysis, TCR nucleotide sequences were compared against IMGT/GENE-DB human TR gene sequences so that V and J genes could be assigned. Using the TCRdist pipeline, a later analysis assigned CDR3 sequences along with most-parsimonious VDJ recombination scenarios. A later analysis defined each TCR beta chain by its CDR3 amino acid sequence plus V-gene family, and excluded reads lacking a unique V-gene family. In a later analysis, approximately 640 highly shared, low-generation-probability nucleotide sequences were removed to address suspected cross-contamination and a sequencing artifact. In a later analysis, a clonal expansion index for each public chain was calculated from normalized within-repertoire ranks of inferred template counts. In a later analysis, generation probabilities were computed with a VDJ recombination model fitted to out-of-frame rearrangements, and the resulting probabilities were checked against IGoR. A later analysis scored TCR-TCR, TCR-HLA and TCR-CMV co-occurrence with hypergeometric tests, applying a repertoire-size bias correction to TCR pairs. In a later analysis, false discovery rates were estimated by permuting HLA or CMV assignments 20 times. In a later analysis, co-occurring TCRs were grouped using DBSCAN, and TCRdist sequence similarity was added for clustering within HLA-allele-positive subsets. Repertoires with fewer than 30,000 or more than 120,000 public chains were left out of co-occurrence clustering, as were five repertoires with anomalous nucleotide sharing. This is the immuneACCESS table as TCRdb keeps it, with only in-frame sequences that have V and J called. A part of the clones is gone; compared with another copy, unresolved V genes explain less than half, and the rest is unexplained. That table gives V, J and clone size, and the DNA gave D and trimming. For this sample the table gives about 140,000 clones, of which roughly 80% were detected only once. In total, the top ten clones hold approximately 8.3% of the sample.

This clone has only a few counts. The antigen it binds to is not known. Base qualities are not provided; no much larger clone lies one nucleotide away. Counted from cysteine to phenylalanine, this CDR3 has 12 amino acids. Just the 36-base CDR3 DNA is kept, in frame starting at base 1. According to the germline V gene, CDR1 reads SGHTA and CDR2 reads FQGTGA. V gives up 5 bases and J gives up 10 bases, and the segment between their germline ends measures 9 bases. In total, approximately 690 healthy bone marrow donors made up the cohort. All cohort members were sampled while nominally healthy, although unrecorded immune exposures were likely present. The donor was CMV seropositive and was included in the group of some 290 seropositive cohort members. A peripheral blood sample was collected from each donor, and TCR beta sequencing was performed on peripheral blood mononuclear cells. Genomic DNA was extracted from the blood cell samples with the Qiagen DNeasy Blood Extraction Kit.

Results the study describes overall, beyond this receptor: When HLA alleles, especially DR and DQ, strongly co-occurred, attributing TCR associations to individual alleles was difficult. Because HLA typing was missing for some donors at each locus, association tests included only the typed subset. V-gene and J-gene trimming of TCR beta chains was associated with a missense DCLRE1C variant in a later genetic analysis, and the association was replicated in an independent cohort. The classifier was reported to diagnose cytomegalovirus status with high specificity and sensitivity in both the original cohort and the validation cohort. The earlier analysis of 450 to 700 of the donors excluded approximately 15 rarely observed V segments, including chromosome 9 orphons, because counts were too low. The authors suggested that the approach could potentially be generalized to other disease states and immunological phenotypes. Correlated functional status among segregating V segments might reflect linkage disequilibrium, but an unknown experimental factor could not be ruled out. The sequencing pipeline was judged likely to have produced a cluster of highly shared sequence variants as a technical artifact. A later analysis found that HLA-associated TCR beta chains were more clonally expanded and had lower generation probabilities than equally common non-associated chains. A later analysis reported that several top co-occurrence clusters appeared linked to parvovirus B19, influenza, CMV and Epstein-Barr virus. Compared with the roughly 700-donor mean, donors in an Asian-associated ancestry cluster had fewer N-insertions in productive TCRs, according to a later genetic analysis. An earlier analysis of around 600 of the donors showed that most TCR beta V segments appeared in productive rearrangements either about 90% or about 30% of the time, which broadly matched IMGT annotations. While some public TCRs were present in many individuals, most TCR sequences turned up only very rarely across donors. Specific HLA alleles were associated with over 15,000 TCR beta sequences at a false discovery rate of 0.05 in a later analysis. A further reported finding was that TCR beta sequences accurately predicted the HLA-A and HLA-B alleles for most subjects in the first cohort. For the cohort, immune exposure information was limited to CMV serostatus. In the study, some 160 TCR beta chains were listed as associated with cytomegalovirus. Sequencing depth was assumed to be roughly uniform across donors in the presence/absence analyses, though that assumption may not hold. According to a later analysis, TCR association rates differed among HLA loci, with DRB1 alleles showing the most associated TCRs and HLA-C alleles showing the fewest. In this cohort, only TCR beta chains were sequenced, and detectable features were limited by the absence of alpha or paired-chain data. Some IMGT-functional V segments, including TRBV6-2 and TRBV6-3, could not be distinguished by the 87-base-pair reads and were therefore excluded. Most CMV-associated TCR beta chains appeared to be HLA-restricted in a later analysis, and the HLA associations seemed to be driven largely by CMV exposure. A few of the identified cytomegalovirus-associated TCR beta chains were confirmed in vitro to be specific for cytomegalovirus antigens.

The sequence joins TRBV7-3 to TRBJ1-6; the D gene assignment is ambiguous. This sequence was found in a woman between 50 and 59 years old in good health and CMV-seropositive. The specimen was PBMCs. The DNA reads TGTGCCAGCAGCCCTCCGGGGTCACCCCTCCACTTT. Its protein product is CASSPPGSPLHF.